The following is a T cell receptor (beta chain) sequence with its context. The target antigen is unknown. Germline V gene lookup returns CDR1 MNHEY and CDR2 SMNVEV (reference sequence). Trimming took 7 bases from V and 3 from J; bases not matched to a gene: 5. CDR3 length equals 15 residues. The sample is drawn from a study of response to subunit inactivated influenza vaccine. Study conclusions and caveats: The authors suggested that every seasonal influenza vaccination recruits few new T cells.

TCRdb reprocessed the RT-PCR reads with MiXCR, giving one entry per CDR3 protein. The table includes roughly 710,000 distinct CDR3 sequences, 14% detected once. This rearrangement joins TRBV27 to TRBJ2-2; TRBD2 aligns across 10 bases. This TCR was sampled from a man aged 45-60 years who received an inactivated influenza vaccine. Source: PBMCs from blood, taken around 14 days before vaccination. The CDR3 coding sequence is TGTGCCAGCACAAGCGGGAGGGGACACACCGGGGAGCTGTTTTTT. Translating it yields CASTSGRGHTGELFF.